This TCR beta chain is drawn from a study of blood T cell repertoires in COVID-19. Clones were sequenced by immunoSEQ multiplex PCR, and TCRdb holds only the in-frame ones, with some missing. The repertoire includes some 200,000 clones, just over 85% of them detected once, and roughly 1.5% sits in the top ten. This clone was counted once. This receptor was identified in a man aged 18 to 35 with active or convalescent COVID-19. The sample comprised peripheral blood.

The CDR3 loop reads CASSKGAESSYEQYF. Written as DNA, the CDR3 is TGTGCCAGCAGTAAGGGAGCGGAGAGCTCCTACGAGCAGTACTTC. The chain links TRBV7-2 to TRBJ2-7; D perhaps matches TRBD2 (5 bases). In germline, CDR1 is SGHTA, CDR2 FQGNSA. Deletions cut 6 bases from V and 0 bases from J, with 15 bases between. The length of the CDR3 is 15 residues.